This T cell receptor (beta chain) is from a study of OX40 agonist ivuxolimab in advanced cancers. Background on the study: Patients in dose escalation had liver, melanoma, kidney or head and neck cancers.

Remarks on this clone: Its cognate antigen is unknown.

The assay was immunoSEQ multiplex PCR, and TCRdb's table has in-frame clones only and misses some. This table has 65,000 to 90,000 clones, about 94% appearing once. Autoimmune disease history or systemic immunosuppression was exclusionary. Study findings and constraints: Partial responders dosed at 0.1-3.0 mg/kg displayed clonal expansion ranking among the lowest.

This CDR3 contains 15 residues. The germline CDR1 and CDR2 sequences are SGDLS and YYNGEE. Germline trimming cut 0 bases from V and 1 base from J; bases unmatched to any gene: 3. The specimen was CD4+ or CD8+ T cells sorted from blood, collected in a trial of the OX40 agonist ivuxolimab. The chain couples TRBV9 to TRBJ2-7; 8 bases are a match to TRBD2. The receptor's source is an adult with an advanced solid tumor such as melanoma, head and neck, liver or kidney cancer. The CDR3 nucleotides are TGTGCCAGCAGCGTAGCCGGGGGGGCATCCTACGAGCAGTACTTC. This gives the protein CASSVAGGASYEQYF. Looking up the rest from reference TRBV9 and TRBJ2-7 gives the full variable domain: DSGVTQTPKHLITATGQRVTLRCSPRSGDLSVYWYQQSLDQGLQFLIQYYNGEERAKGNILERFSAQQFPDLHSELNLSSLELGDSALYFCASSVAGGASYEQYFGPGTRLTVT.